The T cell receptor beta chain under discussion was sequenced for a study of beta chain features in type 1 diabetes. Sequenced material consisted of expressed TCRB transcripts (all of the isolated RNA was reverse transcribed). Produced via immunoSEQ multiplex PCR; TCRdb's table is partial and in-frame only. This table holds 300,000 to 450,000 clones, roughly 13% found once. Findings of the study overall: Comparison showed that naive, central memory and Treg TCRB repertoires appeared more similar among patients than among healthy donors.

Concerning this clone itself: Its antigen is unknown.

This CDR3 contains 14 residues. Germline assignment: CDR1 SNHLY and CDR2 FYNNEI. V was pared by 4 bases and J by 5 bases, with 11 bases between. Sample: naive CD4+ T cells from blood. The sequence was obtained from a man younger than 30 in good health. V is TRBV2 and J is TRBJ1-4, with a tentative D call TRBD1 (5 bases). This CDR3 reads CASSGRAGNEKLFF. In DNA, the CDR3 is TGTGCCAGCAGTGGGAGGGCAGGGAATGAAAAACTGTTTTTT.